Here is one T cell receptor (beta chain) with its context. Its antigen is currently not known. No base quality information exists; no much larger clone differs at one position. This record comes from a study of blood T cell repertoires in COVID-19 (dated by TCRdb to the early 2020s). The study in broad terms: Samples from collaborators originated in the United States, Italy and Spain and spanned both the acute and convalescent phases of COVID-19. The prospective study material was composed of cDNA or gDNA derived from T cells, B-cell-depleted T cells, or PBMCs. Deeply sampled blood TCRbeta repertoires from subjects exposed to, actively infected with, or recovered from COVID-19 were included in the dataset. The repertoires were made available in a free public database intended to serve as a resource for research on the immune response to SARS-CoV-2. The samples were drawn from the first 160 participants of the ongoing ImmuneRACE study and from 950 to 1,500 subjects provided by 6 global collaborators. The sample metadata nearly always contained a de-identified subject ID, COVID-19 status, age in years and sex. HLA class I and class II types, where available, came from metadata supplied by the sample provider rather than from assay-based typing.

The immunoSEQ Assay, a bias-controlled multiplex PCR, was used to amplify TCRbeta CDR3 regions from genomic DNA. The authors' pipeline ran thus. The number of nucleated cells in each sample was estimated by amplification of reference gene primers within the assay. Sequence reads were collapsed and filtered to measure the absolute abundance of every unique TCRbeta CDR3 rearrangement. Productive Simpson clonality was computed per sample as the square root of Simpson's diversity index over productive rearrangements. Sourced from immuneACCESS, this table was stored by TCRdb with only in-frame sequences that have V and J called. A share of the clones is absent; for the studies checked, an unresolved V gene accounts for under half, and the remainder has no known explanation. That table gives V, J and clone size, and the DNA gave D and trimming. Across this sample there are more than 200,000 clones, with about 83% seen only once. The ten top clones hold about 9% of the sample.

Overall study outcomes, separate from this receptor: The quantity of clinical and demographic metadata differed by source and by participant and was supplied without curation.

Whole blood was collected in K2EDTA tubes by collaborating institutions according to the institutions' own protocols. For TCRbeta analysis, collaborators shipped samples as frozen whole blood, isolated PBMCs, or DNA extracted from either of those sample types. Via the germline V gene (reference sequence), CDR1 is MNHEY and CDR2 SMNVEV. Including cysteine and phenylalanine, the CDR3 has 14 amino acids. The entry retains the CDR3 DNA only, 42 bases that are in frame from base 1. V loses 2 bases, J loses 6 bases, and the germline ends lie 13 bases apart. The chain uses TRBV27 and TRBJ1-1; the best D guess is TRBD1, with 6 bases matching. This clonotype was sampled from a man aged 40-49 years with active or convalescent COVID-19. The specimen was peripheral blood. The DNA sequence follows: TGTGCCAGCAGTTTACAGGGGAAAATCGCTGAAGCTTTCTTT. This gives the protein CASSLQGKIAEAFF.